This T cell receptor beta chain comes out of a study of blood T cell repertoires in COVID-19. Study in general: Both acute and convalescent COVID-19 samples were obtained from the United States, Italy and Spain.

The data were produced by immunoSEQ multiplex PCR, yet TCRdb's version contains in-frame clones alone and is incomplete. The profile covers about 75,000 clones, with roughly 90% appearing a single time and 2.5% to 3% taken by the ten largest. CDR3 length: 19 amino acids. The germline V gene has CDR1 KGHSH and CDR2 LQKENI. Trimming cost V 3 bases and J 0 bases, with 23 bases left between them. The sequencing sample was made of peripheral blood. V usage is TRBV18 and J usage is TRBJ1-2; possible D gene TRBD1, 6 bases. This receptor was obtained from a human donor in a cohort sampled during active COVID-19. CDR3 amino acids: CASSPVQNIPTGTNYGYTF. For the CDR3, the DNA is TGTGCCAGCTCACCGGTCCAAAACATCCCGACAGGCACTAACTATGGCTACACCTTC.